The 15 T cell receptor beta chains below were found in one sample sequenced in a study of blood T cell repertoires in COVID-19. Clones were sequenced by immunoSEQ multiplex PCR, and TCRdb holds only the in-frame ones, with some missing. The sample holds some 240,000 clones, nearly 90% seen once. Sequenced: peripheral blood. Every receptor here comes from a woman aged 60 to 75 with COVID-19, enrolled during active disease.

The J gene is TRBJ1-2, the V gene TRBV4-2, with D perhaps TRBD1 (5 bases). Germline CDR1 is LGHNA and CDR2 is YNFKEQ. The CDR3 is made up of 16 amino acids. The V and J ends lost 8 bases and 3 bases respectively, with 22 bases between them. Written as DNA, the CDR3 is TGTGCCAGCCAAACCTCGCCACAGGCTTCGGACTATGGCTACACCTTC. This gives the protein CASQTSPQASDYGYTF.

This chain links TRBV11-2 with TRBJ2-6, with a tentative D call TRBD1 (5 bases). Germline values: CDR1 SGHAT, CDR2 FQNNGV. Trimming pared 2 bases from V and 0 bases from J, leaving 17 bases between. The CDR3 is 19 amino acids. CDR3 region: CASSLIQGTSFSGANVLTF. As DNA, the CDR3 is TGTGCCAGCAGCTTAATCCAGGGCACCTCCTTCTCTGGGGCCAACGTCCTGACTTTC. The full variable domain, rest sourced from reference TRBV11-2 and TRBJ2-6, is EAGVAQSPRYKIIEKRQSVAFWCNPISGHATLYWYQQILGQGPKLLIQFQNNGVVDDSQLPKDRFSAERLKGVDSTLKIQPAKLEDSAVYLCASSLIQGTSFSGANVLTFGAGSRLTVL.

As to this clone: Sequence at one end of the junction differs from germline and may be a read error. CDR3 DNA: TGTGCCTGGAGTAGACAACGGAATCAGGCCCAGCATTTT. It translates to CAWSRQRNQAQHF. This chain joins TRBV30 and TRBJ1-5; D is ambiguous. Germline loops: CDR1 GTSNPN, CDR2 SVGIG (reference sequence). The CDR3 runs 13 residues.

The V gene is TRBV24-1, the J gene TRBJ1-1, with D tentatively TRBD1 (5 bases). The CDR3 runs 18 residues. V was trimmed by 0 bases and J by 1 base, leaving 17 bases between them. The germline gives CDR1 KGHDR, CDR2 SFDVKD. The CDR3 loop reads CATSDLLSTWGGNTEAFF. The CDR3, as DNA: TGTGCCACCAGTGATTTGCTAAGCACCTGGGGCGGGAACACTGAAGCTTTCTTT.

The rearrangement uses TRBV5-6 and TRBJ1-2; D is perhaps TRBD1 (5 bases). Germline CDR1 reads SGHDT; CDR2 reads YYEEEE. The length of the CDR3 is 15 residues. V shed 2 bases and J shed 8 bases, with 19 bases lying between them. The CDR3 sequence: CASSLGQARLGGYTF. The CDR3 nucleotides read TGTGCCAGCAGCTTAGGACAAGCAAGGTTGGGGGGCTACACCTTC.

This clone came up a few times. The gene calls are TRBV7-3 and TRBJ1-1, with TRBD1 matching 7 bases. J gave up 2 bases and V 5 bases, and 8 bases lay outside the gene matches. Per germline, CDR1 SGHTA and CDR2 FQGTGA. The CDR3 covers 15 residues. In DNA, the CDR3 is TGTGCCAGCAGCCCAAAGACAGGGATAAACACTGAAGCTTTCTTT. Translating gives CASSPKTGINTEAFF.

The V gene is TRBV7-9, the J gene TRBJ2-1, with 9 bases matching TRBD2. This CDR3 comprises 16 residues. Unmatched junction bases numbered 8, after V lost 5 bases and J lost 3 bases. Germline V gene data show CDR1 as SEHNR and CDR2 as FQNEAQ (reference sequence). CDR3 coding DNA: TGTGCCAGCAGCCCCAGCCGGCGGGGGGGCTACAATGAGCAGTTCTTC. Residues: CASSPSRRGGYNEQFF. Together with reference TRBV7-9 and TRBJ2-1, the CDR3 gives the full variable domain: DTGVSQNPRHKITKRGQNVTFRCDPISEHNRLYWYRQTLGQGPEFLTYFQNEAQLEKSRLLSDRFSAERPKGSFSTLEIQRTEQGDSAMYLCASSPSRRGGYNEQFFGPGTRLTVL.

This clone has just a few counts. The genes are TRBV6-5 and TRBJ1-2, with a tentative D call TRBD1 (5 bases). Germline V CDR1 and CDR2: MNHEY, SVGAGI. The V end was cut by 10 bases, the J end by 0 bases, with 12 bases between. The CDR3 consists of 13 residues. The DNA for the CDR3 is TGTGCCACATGGACATTAGCTAACTATGGCTACACCTTC. Protein product: CATWTLANYGYTF.

The rearrangement links TRBV4-1 to TRBJ1-6; 7 bases line up with TRBD1. Per the germline V gene, CDR1 is MGHRA and CDR2 is YSYEKL. J lost 7 bases, V lost 5 bases, and 8 bases had no gene match. CDR3 length: 15 amino acids. The CDR3: CASSSPGTENSPLHF. The CDR3 nucleotides are TGCGCCAGCAGCTCACCCGGGACAGAGAATTCACCCCTCCACTTT.

V gene TRBV19 combines with J gene TRBJ2-2; TRBD2 matches 7 bases. Per the germline V gene, CDR1 is LNHDA and CDR2 is SQIVND (reference sequence). V shed 10 bases, J shed 5 bases, and the junction held 10 bases outside the gene matches. This CDR3 has 14 amino acids. CDR3 sequence (DNA): TGTGCCACCTCCGGGGGGTGGAGAACCGGGGAGCTGTTTTTT. Its protein is CATSGGWRTGELFF.

The chain combines TRBV10-3 with TRBJ1-2, with D uncertain. Germline-derived CDR1 and CDR2 are ENHRY and SYGVKD. There are 15 residues in the CDR3. V was shortened by 0 bases and J by 4 bases, with 12 bases between the two germline ends. The CDR3 DNA is TGTGCCATCAGTGAGTCGCTGGGCCAAGGCTATGGCTACACCTTC. Translated: CAISESLGQGYGYTF.

The chain couples TRBV9 to TRBJ2-2; D is ambiguous. This CDR3 spans 14 amino acids. Trimming shortened V by 1 base and J by 1 base, and 5 bases separated the two germline ends. The germline CDR1 and CDR2 sequences are SGDLS and YYNGEE. The CDR3 reads CASSVFWNTGELFF. CDR3 coding DNA: TGTGCCAGCAGCGTATTCTGGAACACCGGGGAGCTGTTTTTT. Combining the CDR3 with reference TRBV9 and TRBJ2-2 gives the whole variable domain DSGVTQTPKHLITATGQRVTLRCSPRSGDLSVYWYQQSLDQGLQFLIQYYNGEERAKGNILERFSAQQFPDLHSELNLSSLELGDSALYFCASSVFWNTGELFFGEGSRLTVL.

The chain is built from TRBV7-2 and TRBJ1-2; D gene unclear. The CDR3 is 12 amino acids. Germline values: CDR1 SGHTA, CDR2 FQGNSA. Deletions cut 6 bases from V and 13 bases from J, with 18 bases between. The CDR3 coding sequence is TGTGCCAGCAGTCCTGGACTGGATTGGGCCACCTTC. Amino acid sequence: CASSPGLDWATF.

The chain joins TRBV11-3 to TRBJ2-3, with a tentative D call TRBD2 (6 bases). The CDR3 has 14 amino acids. The germline V gene encodes CDR1 SGHNT and CDR2 YENEEA. The germline V and J ends were trimmed by 1 base and 6 bases, with 11 bases remaining between them. The CDR3 sequence is CASSLAGVGDTQYF. The DNA of the CDR3 is TGTGCCAGCAGCTTAGCGGGGGTTGGGGATACGCAGTATTTT.

The chain links TRBV2 to TRBJ1-1; D is perhaps TRBD1 (5 bases). Between the trimmed V and J ends, which lost 2 bases and 4 bases, there was a span of 11 bases. The CDR3 contains 14 residues. The germline V gene encodes CDR1 SNHLY and CDR2 FYNNEI. This CDR3 is CASSERRGSTEAFF. The CDR3 DNA follows: TGTGCCAGCAGTGAAAGGCGGGGGAGCACTGAAGCTTTCTTT.